Listed below are T cell receptor beta chains from one sample, sequenced in a study of patients and donors after allogeneic stem cell transplantation. TCRdb called the RT-PCR reads again in MiXCR, with one record for every CDR3 protein. The sample includes roughly 230,000 distinct CDR3 sequences, roughly 15% of them seen just once. The sequenced material came from blood, either unsorted or a sorted T cell fraction (not recorded which). All receptors derive from a human donor who was either an allogeneic HSCT recipient or a stem cell or donor lymphocyte infusion donor (not recorded which). It is not recorded whose cells these are; they may come from a transplant donor. Each CDR3 is given with its conserved first and last residue. A D gene is named only where the DNA matches it firmly. A row's size may be missing; if present it is once, few, many or a size class.

V	size	J	D	CDR3	DNA
TRBV6-1	few	TRBJ1-6	.	CASSRADSSYNSPLHF	TGTGCCAGCAGTCGGGCCGACAGCTCCTATAATTCACCCCTCCACTTT
TRBV4-1	many	TRBJ2-7	.	CASSLLRTGTKSEQYF	TGCGCCAGCAGCCTTCTACGTACCGGGACCAAGTCCGAGCAGTACTTC
TRBV6-5	.	TRBJ2-7	.	CASSYNRERISYEQYF	TGTGCCAGCAGTTACAATCGGGAGCGTATCTCCTACGAGCAGTACTTC
TRBV15	few	TRBJ2-1	TRBD2	CATRRGSGRTIRSSDEQFF	TGTGCCACCCGCAGGGGTAGCGGGAGAACCATCCGGTCCTCGGATGAGCAGTTCTTC
TRBV10-3	many	TRBJ2-1	TRBD2	CAISEREAGAPKQFF	TGTGCCATCAGTGAAAGGGAAGCGGGGGCCCCTAAGCAGTTCTTC
TRBV29-1	few	TRBJ2-3	.	CSARGTDTQYF	TGCAGCGCGCGGGGCACAGATACGCAGTATTTT
TRBV2	few	TRBJ2-1	.	CASRDSGAYNEQFF	TGTGCCAGCAGGGACAGCGGTGCCTACAATGAGCAGTTCTTC
TRBV14	few	TRBJ2-3	TRBD1	CASRGQRSSTDTQYF	TGTGCCAGCAGGGGACAGAGATCTAGCACAGATACGCAGTATTTT
TRBV6-2/TRBV6-3	few	TRBJ1-2	TRBD1	CASRQGAYYYGYTF	TGTGCCAGCAGACAGGGGGCTTACTACTATGGCTACACCTTC
TRBV20-1	.	TRBJ2-5	TRBD2	CSATELAGGRGTQYF	TGCAGTGCTACCGAACTAGCGGGGGGGCGGGGGACCCAGTACTTC
TRBV7-9	.	TRBJ1-5	.	CASSEAGSVNQPQHF	TGTGCCAGCAGCGAAGCGGGCAGCGTCAATCAGCCCCAGCATTTT
TRBV10-3	.	TRBJ2-5	.	CAISEGLHAQETQYF	TGTGCCATCAGTGAGGGGCTCCACGCACAAGAGACCCAGTACTTC
TRBV20-1	.	TRBJ2-7	TRBD2	CSAREPRGSGGANEQYF	TGCAGTGCTAGAGAGCCCCGAGGTAGCGGGGGGGCCAACGAGCAGTACTTC
TRBV6-1	many	TRBJ1-1	.	CASRRTVNTEAFF	TGTGCCAGCAGAAGGACGGTGAACACTGAAGCTTTCTTT
TRBV27	many	TRBJ1-2	.	CASSFRGGAGYTF	TGTGCCAGCAGTTTTCGGGGAGGGGCGGGCTACACCTTC
TRBV9	many	TRBJ2-3	TRBD2	CASSHLSGRGGDTQYF	TGTGCCAGCAGCCACCTTAGCGGGAGGGGCGGGGATACGCAGTATTTT
TRBV5-1	few	TRBJ1-6	TRBD1	CASSLAARATGGSDNSPLHF	TGCGCCAGCAGCTTGGCCGCTCGGGCTACAGGGGGTTCGGATAATTCACCCCTCCACTTT
TRBV5-1	few	TRBJ2-2	TRBD2	CASSRVLAGVTGELFF	TGCGCCAGCAGCCGAGTACTAGCGGGAGTAACCGGGGAGCTGTTTTTT
TRBV11-2	many	TRBJ1-4	TRBD1	CASSPSRDRREKLFF	TGTGCCAGCAGCCCTAGTCGGGACAGACGTGAAAAACTGTTTTTT
TRBV6-1	.	TRBJ2-7	TRBD2	CASSRGQGGTSGASYEQYF	TGTGCCAGCAGTAGAGGACAGGGGGGGACTAGCGGGGCCTCCTACGAGCAGTACTTC
TRBV18	.	TRBJ2-3	TRBD2	CASSPGTSIADTQYF	TGTGCCAGCTCTCCCGGGACTAGTATCGCAGATACGCAGTATTTT
TRBV20-1	few	TRBJ2-4	TRBD2	CSAASGGANIQYF	TGCAGTGCCGCTAGCGGGGGGGCGAACATTCAGTACTTC
TRBV7-6	many	TRBJ2-1	.	CASSRAGTLSSYNEQFF	TGTGCCAGCAGCCGAGCCGGGACTCTAAGCTCCTACAATGAGCAGTTCTTC
TRBV4-1	many	TRBJ2-7	TRBD1	CASSRAGQGSHEQYF	TGCGCCAGCAGTAGGGCCGGACAGGGGTCCCACGAGCAGTACTTC
TRBV20-1	few	TRBJ2-3	.	CGVGGIEDTQYF	TGCGGGGTGGGGGGTATCGAAGATACGCAGTATTTT
TRBV6-1	many	TRBJ1-1	.	CASSTSLFGANTEAFF	TGTGCCAGCAGTACCTCCCTATTCGGGGCGAACACTGAAGCTTTCTTT
TRBV19	.	TRBJ1-5	TRBD1	CASTTGQGEQPQHF	TGTGCCAGTACTACGGGACAGGGAGAACAGCCCCAGCATTTT
TRBV4-3	many	TRBJ2-7	TRBD2	CASSQDLGSGGYEQYF	TGCGCCAGCAGCCAAGATCTGGGTAGCGGGGGCTACGAGCAGTACTTC
TRBV7-9	many	TRBJ1-1	.	CASSPRARVGTEAFF	TGTGCCAGCAGCCCTAGGGCCAGGGTCGGCACTGAAGCTTTCTTT
TRBV10-3	many	TRBJ2-7	.	CAISQLSRAPAYEQYF	TGTGCCATCAGTCAACTTTCCCGGGCCCCCGCCTACGAGCAGTACTTC
TRBV29-1	.	TRBJ1-2	TRBD1	CSVGHSWGDRENYGYTF	TGCAGCGTTGGTCATTCTTGGGGGGACAGGGAAAACTATGGCTACACCTTC
TRBV5-4	.	TRBJ1-6	TRBD1	CASSLDPPGGATINSPLHF	TGTGCCAGCAGCTTGGATCCCCCAGGGGGCGCGACTATCAACTCACCCCTCCACTTT
TRBV21-1	few	TRBJ1-4	.	CASSKALGRTNEKLFF	TGTGCCAGCAGCAAAGCGCTCGGGAGAACTAATGAAAAACTGTTTTTT
TRBV27	few	TRBJ2-7	.	CASSLRGHREQYF	TGTGCCAGCAGTTTACGAGGACACCGGGAGCAGTACTTC
TRBV19	many	TRBJ2-2	.	CASSISGVTGELFF	TGTGCCAGTAGTATATCGGGGGTCACCGGGGAGCTGTTTTTT
TRBV25-1	.	TRBJ1-1	.	CASSDQVGRGAFF	TGTGCCAGCAGTGATCAAGTAGGAAGGGGGGCTTTCTTT
TRBV6-1	.	TRBJ1-5	TRBD1	CASRGTDFGQPQHF	TGTGCCAGCAGAGGGACAGATTTCGGTCAGCCCCAGCATTTT